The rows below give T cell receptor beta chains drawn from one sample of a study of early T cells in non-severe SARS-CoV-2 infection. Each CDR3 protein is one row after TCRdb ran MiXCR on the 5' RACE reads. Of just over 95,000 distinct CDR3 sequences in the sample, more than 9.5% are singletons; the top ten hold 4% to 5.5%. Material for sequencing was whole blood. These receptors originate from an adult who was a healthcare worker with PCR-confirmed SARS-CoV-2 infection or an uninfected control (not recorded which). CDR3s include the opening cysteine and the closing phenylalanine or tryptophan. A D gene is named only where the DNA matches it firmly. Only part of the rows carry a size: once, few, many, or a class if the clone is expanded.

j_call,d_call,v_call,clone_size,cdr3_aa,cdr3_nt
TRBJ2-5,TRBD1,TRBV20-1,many,CSAIPGQGAFETQYF,TGCAGTGCTATACCGGGACAGGGGGCGTTTGAGACCCAGTACTTC
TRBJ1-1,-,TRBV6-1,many,CASSAGGAERQENTEAFF,TGTGCCAGCAGTGCCGGGGGGGCAGAGAGACAGGAAAACACTGAAGCTTTCTTT
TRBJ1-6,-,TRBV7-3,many,CASSLGSLGPLHF,TGTGCCAGCAGCTTAGGCAGTTTGGGACCCCTCCACTTT
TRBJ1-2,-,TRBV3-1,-,CASSQYTVNYGYTF,TGTGCCAGCAGCCAATACACCGTTAACTATGGCTACACCTTC
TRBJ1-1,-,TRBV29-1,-,CSGKNTEAFF,TGCAGCGGTAAGAACACTGAAGCTTTCTTT
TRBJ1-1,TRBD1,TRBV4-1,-,CASSQYEGQGTEAFF,TGCGCCAGCAGCCAATACGAGGGACAGGGCACTGAAGCTTTCTTT
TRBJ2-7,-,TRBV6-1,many,CASSANHGNYEQYF,TGTGCCAGCAGTGCTAACCATGGAAACTACGAGCAGTACTTC
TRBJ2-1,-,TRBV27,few,CACSLSMEGYNEQFF,TGTGCCTGCAGTTTATCGATGGAGGGGTATAATGAGCAGTTCTTC
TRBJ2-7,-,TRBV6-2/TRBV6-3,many,CASLQGREQYF,TGTGCCAGCCTACAGGGTCGCGAGCAGTACTTC
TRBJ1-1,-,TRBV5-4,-,CASSLSEGMNTEAFF,TGTGCCAGCAGCTTGAGTGAAGGCATGAACACTGAAGCTTTCTTT
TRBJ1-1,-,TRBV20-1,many,CSAPGTMNTEAFF,TGCAGTGCTCCAGGGACCATGAACACTGAAGCTTTCTTT
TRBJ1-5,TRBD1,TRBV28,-,CASFSGGGQPQHF,TGTGCCAGCTTCTCAGGGGGCGGTCAGCCCCAGCATTTT
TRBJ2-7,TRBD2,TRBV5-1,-,CASSTGLARNEQYF,TGCGCCAGCAGCACCGGACTAGCGAGGAACGAGCAGTACTTC
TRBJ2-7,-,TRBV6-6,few,CASRLPRETVYEQYF,TGTGCCAGCAGGCTCCCCAGGGAGACGGTCTACGAGCAGTACTTC
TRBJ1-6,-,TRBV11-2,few,CASSRLPTPLHF,TGTGCCAGCAGCAGACTGCCCACACCCCTCCACTTT
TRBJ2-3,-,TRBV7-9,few,CASSKQVSPDTQYF,TGTGCCAGCAGCAAACAGGTTTCGCCAGATACGCAGTATTTT
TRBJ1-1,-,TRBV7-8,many,CASSLATGDGAFF,TGTGCCAGCAGCTTAGCAACGGGGGACGGAGCTTTCTTT
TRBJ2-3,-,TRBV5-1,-,CASSPRERSTDTQYF,TGCGCCAGCAGTCCACGGGAGAGGAGCACAGATACGCAGTATTTT
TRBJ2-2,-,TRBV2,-,CASSQGQYAGELFF,TGTGCCAGCAGTCAGGGACAATACGCCGGGGAGCTGTTTTTT
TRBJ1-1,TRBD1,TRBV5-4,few,CASSRPGTATEAFF,TGTGCCAGCAGCCGTCCCGGGACAGCCACTGAAGCTTTCTTT
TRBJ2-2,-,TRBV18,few,CASSPVAAGGLFF,TGTGCCAGCTCACCCGTAGCCGCCGGAGGGCTGTTTTTT
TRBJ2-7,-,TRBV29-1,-,CSVNRSPYEQYF,TGCAGCGTTAACAGGTCCCCCTACGAGCAGTACTTC
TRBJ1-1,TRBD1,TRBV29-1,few,CSFDRGTEAFF,TGCAGCTTTGACAGGGGCACTGAAGCTTTCTTT
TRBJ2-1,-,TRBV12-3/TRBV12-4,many,CASTPQGYEQFF,TGTGCCAGCACCCCCCAGGGCTATGAGCAGTTCTTC
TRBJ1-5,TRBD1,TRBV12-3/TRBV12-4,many,CASSLSRGLQPQHF,TGTGCCAGCAGTTTATCTAGGGGGCTTCAGCCCCAGCATTTT
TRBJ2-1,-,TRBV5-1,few,CASSLVGYDNEQFF,TGCGCCAGCAGCTTGGTGGGTTACGACAATGAGCAGTTCTTC
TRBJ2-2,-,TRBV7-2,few,CASSLEGITGELFF,TGTGCCAGCAGCCTGGAGGGCATCACCGGGGAGCTGTTTTTT
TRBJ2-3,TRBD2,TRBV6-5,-,CASSSRLTGGDTQYF,TGTGCCAGCAGTTCCCGGTTGACGGGAGGAGATACGCAGTATTTT
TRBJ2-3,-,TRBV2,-,CASAERGGGTDTQYF,TGTGCCAGCGCGGAACGTGGCGGCGGAACGGATACGCAGTATTTT
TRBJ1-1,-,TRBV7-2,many,CASSLGPQAPEAFF,TGTGCCAGCAGCTTAGGTCCACAGGCCCCTGAAGCTTTCTTT
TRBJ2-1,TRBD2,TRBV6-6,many,CASSYSRLAGPNEQFF,TGTGCCAGCAGTTACTCGAGGCTAGCGGGGCCCAATGAGCAGTTCTTC
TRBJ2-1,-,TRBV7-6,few,CASSAHSDPAQYNEQFF,TGTGCCAGCAGCGCACATAGCGACCCGGCCCAATACAATGAGCAGTTCTTC
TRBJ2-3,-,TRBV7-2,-,CASSPHQADTQYF,TGTGCCAGCAGCCCTCATCAAGCGGATACGCAGTATTTT
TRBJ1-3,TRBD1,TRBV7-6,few,CASRDRGSGNTIYF,TGTGCCAGCCGGGACAGGGGTTCTGGAAACACCATATATTTT
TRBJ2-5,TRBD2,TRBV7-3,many,CASSRGEAETQYF,TGTGCCAGCAGCCGGGGGGAGGCAGAGACCCAGTACTTC
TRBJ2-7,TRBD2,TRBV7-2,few,CASSLVAGGYGSEQYF,TGTGCCAGCAGCTTAGTGGCGGGGGGGTACGGATCCGAGCAGTACTTC
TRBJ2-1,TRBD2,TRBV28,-,CASSAPGLAGVSSYNEQFF,TGTGCCAGCAGCGCCCCGGGACTAGCGGGAGTGAGCTCCTACAATGAGCAGTTCTTC
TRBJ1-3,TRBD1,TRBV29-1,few,CSVITGDRNTIYF,TGCAGCGTTATTACAGGGGATAGAAACACCATATATTTT
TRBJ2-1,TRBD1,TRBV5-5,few,CASSFGQGVDNEQFF,TGTGCCAGCAGCTTCGGACAGGGGGTCGACAATGAGCAGTTCTTC
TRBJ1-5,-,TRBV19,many,CASSRGSLGQPQHF,TGTGCCAGTAGTAGGGGCTCACTGGGTCAGCCCCAGCATTTT
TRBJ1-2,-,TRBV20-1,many,CSARVNLHKGGYTF,TGCAGTGCTAGAGTGAACTTACACAAAGGGGGCTACACCTTC
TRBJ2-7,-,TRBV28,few,CASSSHPEQYF,TGTGCCAGCAGTTCCCACCCCGAGCAGTACTTC
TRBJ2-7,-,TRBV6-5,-,CASSYGSEQYF,TGTGCCAGCAGTTACGGTAGCGAGCAGTACTTC
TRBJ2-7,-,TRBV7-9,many,CASSTFPGGQYF,TGTGCCAGCAGCACTTTCCCTGGGGGGCAGTACTTC
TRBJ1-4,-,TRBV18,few,CASSLTDRATNEKLFF,TGTGCCAGCTCACTTACGGACCGAGCAACTAATGAAAAACTGTTTTTT
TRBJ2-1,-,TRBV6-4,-,CASSDSPGSNEQFF,TGTGCCAGCAGTGACTCCCCGGGAAGCAATGAGCAGTTCTTC
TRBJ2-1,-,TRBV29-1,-,CSVGQTYNEQFF,TGCAGCGTTGGTCAGACCTACAATGAGCAGTTCTTC
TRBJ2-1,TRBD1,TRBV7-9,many,CASSKTSGTGLSNEQFF,TGTGCCAGCAGCAAGACTTCCGGGACAGGGCTGAGTAATGAGCAGTTCTTC
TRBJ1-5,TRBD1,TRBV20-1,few,CSAGRQGQVQPQHF,TGCAGTGCTGGCCGACAGGGGCAGGTTCAGCCCCAGCATTTT
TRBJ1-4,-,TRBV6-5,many,CASSYGTRNEKLFF,TGTGCCAGCAGTTACGGGACAAGAAATGAAAAACTGTTTTTT
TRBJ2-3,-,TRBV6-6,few,CASSYSLATGTDTQYF,TGTGCCAGCAGTTACTCTTTAGCGACTGGCACAGATACGCAGTATTTT
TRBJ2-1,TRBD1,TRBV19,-,CASSPQDREKFF,TGTGCCAGTAGTCCCCAGGACAGGGAGAAGTTCTTC
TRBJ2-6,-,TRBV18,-,CASSPPGQLSSGANVLTF,TGTGCCAGCTCACCACCGGGACAACTCAGCTCTGGGGCCAACGTCCTGACTTTC
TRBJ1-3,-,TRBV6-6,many,CASIGRGSGNTIYF,TGTGCCAGCATTGGGCGGGGTTCCGGAAACACCATATATTTT
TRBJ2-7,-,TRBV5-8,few,CASNPDAAYEQYF,TGTGCCAGCAACCCGGACGCAGCCTACGAGCAGTACTTC